This T cell receptor beta chain is drawn from a study of blood T cell repertoires in COVID-19. Study-level information: T cells, B-cell-depleted T cells, or PBMCs provided the cDNA or gDNA that served as material.

Measured with immunoSEQ multiplex PCR; TCRdb has only the in-frame clones, and not every one. Of roughly 190,000 clones listed, around nine tenths are singletons. Sequencing input: peripheral blood. This clonotype was sampled from a man between 65 and 85 years old with acute or convalescent COVID-19.

The CDR3 region has the DNA TGTGCCAGCACCAGTAGAGGACAGGGGGGTGAAAAACTGTTTTTT. Its protein is CASTSRGQGGEKLFF. The rearrangement links TRBV5-6 to TRBJ1-4, with 10 bases fitting TRBD1. The junction had 9 bases not matched to a gene; V was cut back by 6 bases and J by 7 bases. CDR3 size: 15 residues. CDR1 is SGHDT, CDR2 YYEEEE, per germline. The full variable domain, its missing parts supplied by reference TRBV5-6 and TRBJ1-4, is DAGVTQSPTHLIKTRGQQVTLRCSPKSGHDTVSWYQQALGQGPQFIFQYYEEEERQRGNFPDRFSGHQFPNYSSELNVNALLLGDSALYLCASTSRGQGGEKLFFGSGTQLSVL.